This entry describes one T cell receptor (beta chain). This specimen comes from a study of blood T cell repertoires in COVID-19. About the study: Collection of acute and convalescent COVID-19 samples took place in the United States, Italy and Spain. T cells, B-cell-depleted T cells, or PBMCs supplied cDNA or gDNA.

In the original processing: Reference gene primers were amplified, and this amplification served to estimate nucleated cell counts. Clones were sequenced by immunoSEQ multiplex PCR, and TCRdb holds only the in-frame ones, with some missing. Clone size and the V and J calls come from that table; the DNA yielded D and trimming. In the table there are some 120,000 clones, over 75% of which are singletons. CDR1 and CDR2 from the germline V gene are SGHTA and FQGTGA. The V end was cut by 0 bases, the J end by 1 base, with 9 bases between. This CDR3 has 15 amino acids. The material sequenced was peripheral blood. The TCR originated in a woman aged 55-70 years with acute or convalescent COVID-19. The chain couples TRBV7-3 to TRBJ1-1; D perhaps matches TRBD1 (6 bases). The CDR3 DNA sequence: TGTGCCAGCAGCTTAACTGCGGACAGGAACACTGAAGCTTTCTTT. This gives the protein CASSLTADRNTEAFF. Combining the CDR3 with reference TRBV7-3 and TRBJ1-1 gives the whole variable domain GAGVSQTPSNKVTEKGKYVELRCDPISGHTALYWYRQSLGQGPEFLIYFQGTGAADDSGLPNDRFFAVRPEGSVSTLKIQRTERGDSAVYLCASSLTADRNTEAFFGQGTRLTVV.